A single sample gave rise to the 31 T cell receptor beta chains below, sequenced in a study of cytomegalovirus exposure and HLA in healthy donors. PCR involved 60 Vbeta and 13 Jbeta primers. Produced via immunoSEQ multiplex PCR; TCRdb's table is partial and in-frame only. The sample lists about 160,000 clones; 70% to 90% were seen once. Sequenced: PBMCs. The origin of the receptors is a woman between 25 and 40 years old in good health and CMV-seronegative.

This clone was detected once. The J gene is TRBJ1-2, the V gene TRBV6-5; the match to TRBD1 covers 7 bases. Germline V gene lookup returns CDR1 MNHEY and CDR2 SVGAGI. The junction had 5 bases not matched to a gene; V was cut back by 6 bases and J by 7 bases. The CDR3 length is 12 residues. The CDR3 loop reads CASSDREAGYTF. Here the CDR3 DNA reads TGTGCCAGCAGCGACAGGGAGGCTGGCTACACCTTC.

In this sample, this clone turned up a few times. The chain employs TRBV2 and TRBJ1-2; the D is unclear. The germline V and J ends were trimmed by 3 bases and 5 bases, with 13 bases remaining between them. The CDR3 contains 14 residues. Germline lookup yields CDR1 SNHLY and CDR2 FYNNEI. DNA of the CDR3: TGTGCCAGCAGTGAGGTTCGGGTCCAATATGGCTACACCTTC. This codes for CASSEVRVQYGYTF.

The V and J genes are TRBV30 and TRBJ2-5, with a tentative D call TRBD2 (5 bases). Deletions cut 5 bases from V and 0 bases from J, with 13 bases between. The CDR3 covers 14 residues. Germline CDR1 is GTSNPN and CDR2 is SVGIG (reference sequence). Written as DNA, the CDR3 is TGTGCCTGGGGGAGAGGAATAGACCAAGAGACCCAGTACTTC. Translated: CAWGRGIDQETQYF.

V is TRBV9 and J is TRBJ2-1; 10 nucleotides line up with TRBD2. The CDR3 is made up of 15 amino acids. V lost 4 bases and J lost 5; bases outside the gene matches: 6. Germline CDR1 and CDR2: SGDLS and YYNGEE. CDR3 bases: TGTGCCAGCAGCTACGGGACTAGCGCTAACAATGAGCAGTTCTTC. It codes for CASSYGTSANNEQFF.

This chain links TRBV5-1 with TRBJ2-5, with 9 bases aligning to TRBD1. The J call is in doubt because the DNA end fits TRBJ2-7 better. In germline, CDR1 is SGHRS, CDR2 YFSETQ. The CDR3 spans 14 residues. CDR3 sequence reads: CASIPTGGSYEQYF. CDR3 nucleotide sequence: TGCGCCAGCATCCCGACAGGGGGCTCCTACGAGCAGTACTTC.

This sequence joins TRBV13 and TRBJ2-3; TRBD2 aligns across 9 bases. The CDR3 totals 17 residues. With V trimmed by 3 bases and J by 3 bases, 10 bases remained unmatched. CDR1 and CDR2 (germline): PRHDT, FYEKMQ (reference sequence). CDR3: CASSLALAGGPTDTQYF. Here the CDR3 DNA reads TGTGCCAGCAGCTTGGCCCTGGCGGGGGGGCCTACAGATACGCAGTATTTT. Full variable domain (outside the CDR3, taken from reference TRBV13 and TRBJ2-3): AAGVIQSPRHLIKEKRETATLKCYPIPRHDTVYWYQQGPGQDPQFLISFYEKMQSDKGSIPDRFSAQQFSDYHSELNMSSLELGDSALYFCASSLALAGGPTDTQYFGPGTRLTVL.

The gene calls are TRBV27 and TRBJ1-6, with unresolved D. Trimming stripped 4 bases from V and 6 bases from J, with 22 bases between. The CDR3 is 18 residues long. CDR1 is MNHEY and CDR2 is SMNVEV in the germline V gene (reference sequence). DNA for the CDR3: TGTGCCAGCAGTTCCCCCGTCAGCCAGAGAGCGGGTAATTCACCCCTCCACTTT. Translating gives CASSSPVSQRAGNSPLHF.

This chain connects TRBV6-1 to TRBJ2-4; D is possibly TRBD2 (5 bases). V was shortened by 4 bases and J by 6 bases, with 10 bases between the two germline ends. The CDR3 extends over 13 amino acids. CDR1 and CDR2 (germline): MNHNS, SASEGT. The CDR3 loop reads CASSGGNTNIQYF. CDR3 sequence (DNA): TGTGCCAGCAGTGGAGGGAACACAAACATTCAGTACTTC.

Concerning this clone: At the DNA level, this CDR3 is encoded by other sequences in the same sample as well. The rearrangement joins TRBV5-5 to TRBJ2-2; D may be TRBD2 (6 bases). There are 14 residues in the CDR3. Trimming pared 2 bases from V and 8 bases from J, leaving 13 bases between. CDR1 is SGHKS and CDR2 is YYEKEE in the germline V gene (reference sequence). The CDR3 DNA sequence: TGTGCCAGCAGCTTTCCTTCGGGGACTGGGGAGCTGTTTTTT. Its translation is CASSFPSGTGELFF.

The CDR3 DNA is TGTGCCAGCAGTCCACCGATCCACAGTGCAGCGAACACCGGGGAGCTGTTTTTT. Amino acids: CASSPPIHSAANTGELFF. This chain links TRBV27 with TRBJ2-2; D uncertain. The CDR3 extends over 18 amino acids. CDR1 and CDR2 (germline): MNHEY, SMNVEV (reference sequence). V gave up 5 bases and J gave up 0 bases, with 19 bases separating them.

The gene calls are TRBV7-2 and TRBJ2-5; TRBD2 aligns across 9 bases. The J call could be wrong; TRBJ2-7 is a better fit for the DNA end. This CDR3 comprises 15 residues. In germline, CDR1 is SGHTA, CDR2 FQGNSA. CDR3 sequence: CASSLGPSGAYEQYF. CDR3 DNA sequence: TGTGCCAGCAGCTTAGGGCCTAGCGGGGCCTACGAGCAGTACTTC.

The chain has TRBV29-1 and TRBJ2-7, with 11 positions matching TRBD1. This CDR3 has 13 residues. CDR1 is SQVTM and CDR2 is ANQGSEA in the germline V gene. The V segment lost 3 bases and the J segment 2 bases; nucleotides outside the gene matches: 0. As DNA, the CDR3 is TGCAGCGTTGAGGGACAGGGGGCCTACGAGCAGTACTTC. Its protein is CSVEGQGAYEQYF.

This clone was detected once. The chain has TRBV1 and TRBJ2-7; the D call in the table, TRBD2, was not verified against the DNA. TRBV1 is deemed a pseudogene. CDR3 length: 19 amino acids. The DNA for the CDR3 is TGCACCAGCAGCCAAGATCCCCGGAGGAATAGCGGGGGTAGTTACGAGCAGTACTTC. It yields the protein CTSSQDPRRNSGGSYEQYF.

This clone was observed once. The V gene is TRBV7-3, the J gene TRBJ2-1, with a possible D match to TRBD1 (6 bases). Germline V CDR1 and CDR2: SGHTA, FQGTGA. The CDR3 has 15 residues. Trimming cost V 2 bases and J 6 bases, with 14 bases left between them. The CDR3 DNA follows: TGTGCCAGCAGCTTAGAGGGGGTAGCGATCAATGAGCAGTTCTTC. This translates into CASSLEGVAINEQFF.

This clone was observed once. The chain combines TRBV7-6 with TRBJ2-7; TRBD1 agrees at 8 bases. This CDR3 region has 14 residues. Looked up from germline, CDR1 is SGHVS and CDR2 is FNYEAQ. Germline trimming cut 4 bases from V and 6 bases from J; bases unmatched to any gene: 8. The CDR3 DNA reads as TGTGCCAGCAGCTCCAACGGACAGGGAGGCGAGCAGTACTTC. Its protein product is CASSSNGQGGEQYF.

The CDR3 bases are TGTGCCACCTTTACTAATGAGCAGTTCTTC. It yields the protein CATFTNEQFF. The V call is TRBV13, the J call TRBJ2-1; D gene ambiguous. V dropped 10 bases and J dropped 7 bases, with 8 bases sitting between them. This CDR3 has 10 amino acids. CDR1 is PRHDT and CDR2 is FYEKMQ in the germline V gene (reference sequence).

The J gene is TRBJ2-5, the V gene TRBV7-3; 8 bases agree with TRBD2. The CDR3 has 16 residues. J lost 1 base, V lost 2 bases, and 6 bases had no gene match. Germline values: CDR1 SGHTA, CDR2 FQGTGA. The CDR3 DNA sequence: TGTGCCAGCAGCTTAGGAAGCGGGAGAGCCCAAGAGACCCAGTACTTC. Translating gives CASSLGSGRAQETQYF.

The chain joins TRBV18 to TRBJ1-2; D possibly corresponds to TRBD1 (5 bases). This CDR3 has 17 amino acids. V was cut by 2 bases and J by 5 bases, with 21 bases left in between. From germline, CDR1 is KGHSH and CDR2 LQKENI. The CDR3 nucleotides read TGTGCCAGCTCACCAGGGGGGTTTCCCCGAACTTTATATGGCTACACCTTC. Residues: CASSPGGFPRTLYGYTF.

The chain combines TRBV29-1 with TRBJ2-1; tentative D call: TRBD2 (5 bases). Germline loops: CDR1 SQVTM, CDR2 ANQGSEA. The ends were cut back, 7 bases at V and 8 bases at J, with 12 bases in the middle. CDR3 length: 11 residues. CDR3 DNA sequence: TGCAGCGCAGAGGGAGCCCATGAGCAGTTCTTC. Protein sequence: CSAEGAHEQFF.

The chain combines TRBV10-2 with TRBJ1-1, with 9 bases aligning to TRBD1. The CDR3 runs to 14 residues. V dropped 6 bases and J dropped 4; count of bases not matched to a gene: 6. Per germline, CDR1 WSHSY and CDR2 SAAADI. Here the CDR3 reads CASSMTGGSTEAFF. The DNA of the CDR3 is TGCGCCAGCAGCATGACAGGGGGAAGCACTGAAGCTTTCTTT.

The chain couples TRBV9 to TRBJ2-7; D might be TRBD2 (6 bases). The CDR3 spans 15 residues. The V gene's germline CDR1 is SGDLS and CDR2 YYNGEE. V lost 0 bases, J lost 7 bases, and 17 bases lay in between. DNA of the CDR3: TGTGCCAGCAGCGTAGGAGCGGGCCCAGCGGAAGAGCAGTACTTC. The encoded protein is CASSVGAGPAEEQYF. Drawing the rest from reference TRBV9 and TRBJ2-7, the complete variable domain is DSGVTQTPKHLITATGQRVTLRCSPRSGDLSVYWYQQSLDQGLQFLIQYYNGEERAKGNILERFSAQQFPDLHSELNLSSLELGDSALYFCASSVGAGPAEEQYFGPGTRLTVT.

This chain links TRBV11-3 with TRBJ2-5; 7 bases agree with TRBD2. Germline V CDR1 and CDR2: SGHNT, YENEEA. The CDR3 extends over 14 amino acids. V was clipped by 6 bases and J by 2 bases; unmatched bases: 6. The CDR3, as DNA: TGTGCCAGCAGTCCTGGGGGGGGACAAGAGACCCAGTACTTC. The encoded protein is CASSPGGGQETQYF.

CDR3 coding DNA: TGTGCCAGCAGACCTAGCGGAGTAATCCCCGAGCAGTACTTC. Residues: CASRPSGVIPEQYF. The V gene is TRBV27, the J gene TRBJ2-7; the match to TRBD2 covers 7 bases. The junction had 11 bases not matched to a gene; V was cut back by 6 bases and J by 6 bases. Germline lookup yields CDR1 MNHEY and CDR2 SMNVEV (reference sequence). The CDR3 loop spans 14 amino acids.

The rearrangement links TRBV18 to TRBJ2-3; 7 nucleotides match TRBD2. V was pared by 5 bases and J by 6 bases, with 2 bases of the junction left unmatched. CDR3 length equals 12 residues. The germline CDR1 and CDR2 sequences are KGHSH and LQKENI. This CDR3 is CASSALADTQYF. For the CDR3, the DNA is TGTGCCAGCTCAGCACTAGCGGATACGCAGTATTTT. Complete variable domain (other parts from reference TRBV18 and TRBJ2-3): NAGVMQNPRHLVRRRGQEARLRCSPMKGHSHVYWYRQLPEEGLKFMVYLQKENIIDESGMPKERFSAEFPKEGPSILRIQQVVRGDSAAYFCASSALADTQYFGPGTRLTVL.

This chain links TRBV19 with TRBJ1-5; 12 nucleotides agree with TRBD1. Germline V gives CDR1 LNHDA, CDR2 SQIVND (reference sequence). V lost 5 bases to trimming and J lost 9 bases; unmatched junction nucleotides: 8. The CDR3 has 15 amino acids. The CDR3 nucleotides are TGTGCCAGTAGTGGCGGGACAGGGGGCGGTGGGCCCCAGCATTTT. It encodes CASSGGTGGGGPQHF.

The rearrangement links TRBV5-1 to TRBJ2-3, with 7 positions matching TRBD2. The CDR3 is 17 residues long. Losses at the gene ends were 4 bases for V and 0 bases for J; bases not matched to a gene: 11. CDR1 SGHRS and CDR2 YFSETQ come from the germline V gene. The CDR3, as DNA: TGCGCCAGCAGCACCATCCCCAGCGGGGCTAGCACAGATACGCAGTATTTT. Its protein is CASSTIPSGASTDTQYF.

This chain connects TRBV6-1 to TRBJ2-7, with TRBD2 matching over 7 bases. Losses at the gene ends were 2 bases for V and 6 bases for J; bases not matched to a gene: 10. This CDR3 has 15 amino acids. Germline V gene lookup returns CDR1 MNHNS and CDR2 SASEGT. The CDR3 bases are TGTGCCAGCAGTGAAACCCGTCGCGGGAGAGGCGAGCAGTACTTC. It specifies CASSETRRGRGEQYF.

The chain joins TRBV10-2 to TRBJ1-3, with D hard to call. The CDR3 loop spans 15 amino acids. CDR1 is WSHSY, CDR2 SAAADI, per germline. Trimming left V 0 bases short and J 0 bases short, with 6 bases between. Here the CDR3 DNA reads TGCGCCAGCAGTGAGTCCACAGACTCTGGAAACACCATATATTTT. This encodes CASSESTDSGNTIYF.

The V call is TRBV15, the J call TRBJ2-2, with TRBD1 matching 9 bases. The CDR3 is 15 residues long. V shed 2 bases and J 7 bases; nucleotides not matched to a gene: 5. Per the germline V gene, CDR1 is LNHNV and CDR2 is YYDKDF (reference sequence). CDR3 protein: CATSRPGTGNGELFF. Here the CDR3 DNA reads TGTGCCACCAGCAGACCAGGGACAGGGAACGGGGAGCTGTTTTTT.

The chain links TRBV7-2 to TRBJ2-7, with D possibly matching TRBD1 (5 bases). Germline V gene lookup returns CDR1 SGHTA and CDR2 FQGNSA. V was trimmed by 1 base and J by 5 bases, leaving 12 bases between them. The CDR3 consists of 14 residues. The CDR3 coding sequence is TGTGCCAGCAGCTTAGTCCCGGACACCGACGAGCAGTACTTC. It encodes CASSLVPDTDEQYF.

CDR3 loop: CASSPRRDSYEQYF. CDR3 coding DNA: TGCGCCAGCAGCCCTAGACGGGACTCCTACGAGCAGTACTTC. The chain employs TRBV5-1 and TRBJ2-7; D may be TRBD2 (5 bases). The germline CDR1 and CDR2 sequences are SGHRS and YFSETQ. Trimming took off 4 bases at V and 0 bases at J, with 11 bases between the two ends. The CDR3 is 14 residues long.